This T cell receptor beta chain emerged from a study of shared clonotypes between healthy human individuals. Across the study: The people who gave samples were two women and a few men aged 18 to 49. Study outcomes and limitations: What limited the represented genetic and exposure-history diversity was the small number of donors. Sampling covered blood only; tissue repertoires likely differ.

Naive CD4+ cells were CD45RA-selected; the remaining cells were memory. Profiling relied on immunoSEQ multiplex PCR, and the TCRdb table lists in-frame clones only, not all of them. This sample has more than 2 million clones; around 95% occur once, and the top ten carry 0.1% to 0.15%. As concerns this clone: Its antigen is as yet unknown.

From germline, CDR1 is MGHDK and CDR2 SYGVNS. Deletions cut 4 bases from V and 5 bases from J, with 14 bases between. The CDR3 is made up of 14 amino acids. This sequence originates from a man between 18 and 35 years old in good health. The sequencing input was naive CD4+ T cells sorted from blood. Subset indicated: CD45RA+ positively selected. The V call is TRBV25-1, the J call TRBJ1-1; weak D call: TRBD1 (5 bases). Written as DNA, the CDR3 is TGTGCCAGCAGTGGGTATGGGGCCGGGACTGAAGCTTTCTTT. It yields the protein CASSGYGAGTEAFF.